This T cell receptor beta chain was identified in a study of long-term antiretroviral therapy in people with HIV. Study-level background: The 2015 immediate-ART recommendation was preceded by the earliest samples by about a decade.

Sequencing relied on immunoSEQ assay v3.0, run at survey level. Profiling relied on immunoSEQ multiplex PCR, and the TCRdb table lists in-frame clones only, not all of them. The table has approximately 20,000 clones, around 80% seen once. Study-level points and caveats: Clones that had undergone expansion before ART dominated the repertoire at all time points. The study lacked data on ART adherence, viral resistance or therapy changes. Diversity remained lower than transplant donor controls, even though it increased after ART.

Trimming took 5 bases from V and 15 from J, leaving 18 bases between them. The CDR3 has 12 residues. Germline V CDR1 and CDR2: SEHNR, FQNEAQ (reference sequence). Regarding this clone: Antigen specificity is unknown.

The chain is built from TRBV7-9 and TRBJ2-3, with D unresolved. The material was unsorted PBMCs, obtained 2.2 years after starting antiretroviral therapy. This receptor was identified in a man in his fifties or sixties with HIV. The CDR3 loop is CASSPREHATYF. The DNA for the CDR3 is TGTGCCAGCAGCCCTCGTGAGCACGCGACCTATTTT.